This T cell receptor beta chain was identified in a study of blood T cells in healthy people across ages. Whole-study findings and limits: Estimates based on one million T cells were treated as lower bounds. Roughly linear declines in TCR beta diversity per million T cells occurred with age.

The use of a sample-barcoded 5' primer and a J-beta primer mix characterized a second PCR of roughly 6 to 11 cycles. One entry per CDR3 protein results from TCRdb running MiXCR on the 5' RACE reads. Here the sample spans roughly 1,500,000 distinct CDR3 sequences, roughly 30% being singletons. On this clonotype itself: Its matching antigen is unknown.

The receptor was derived from a woman aged 30 to 39 in good health. The sample consisted of blood.

CDR3: CASSLARGMMTGELFF. The CDR3 bases are TGTGCCAGCAGCTTAGCGCGGGGTATGATGACCGGGGAGCTGTTTTTT. The genes are TRBV7-2 and TRBJ2-2; TRBD2 is a possible D gene (6 bases). Germline-derived CDR1 and CDR2 are SGHTA and FQGNSA. CDR3 length: 16 amino acids. Trimming took 0 bases from V and 5 from J, leaving 13 bases between them.